The next 18 T cell receptor beta chains were all read from a single sample in a study of memory CD4+ T cells and cytomegalovirus serostatus. The sort gate was single viable CD3+CD4+CD8-CD45RO+ cells for memory CD4+ T cells. The protocol was immunoSEQ multiplex PCR, while the TCRdb copy is restricted to in-frame clones and leaves out a portion. The sample contains about 92,000 clones, under 90% of which appear only once. The sample was memory CD4+ T cells from blood. These receptor sequences come from an adult in good health and CMV-seropositive.

This clone has a handful of counts. The chain carries TRBV10-3 and TRBJ2-4; 8 bases match TRBD1. The germline CDR1 and CDR2 sequences are ENHRY and SYGVKD. The V gene end was trimmed by 2 bases and the J gene end by 6 bases; junction bases not matched to a gene: 3. This CDR3 spans 14 amino acids. The CDR3 sequence is CAISEVQGANIQYF. CDR3 coding DNA: TGTGCCATCAGTGAGGTGCAGGGGGCAAACATTCAGTACTTC.

V and J are TRBV10-3 and TRBJ2-7, with 11 bases aligning to TRBD2. CDR1 is ENHRY, CDR2 SYGVKD, per germline. The CDR3 spans 15 residues. The junction had 3 bases not matched to a gene; V was cut back by 3 bases and J by 2 bases. For the CDR3, the DNA is TGTGCCATCAGTGACACTAGCGGGAGAACCTACGAGCAGTACTTC. This codes for CAISDTSGRTYEQYF.

This clone occurred once. This sequence joins TRBV7-8 and TRBJ1-1; D possibly corresponds to TRBD1 (5 bases). The germline CDR1 and CDR2 sequences are SGHVS and FQNEAQ. Deletions cut 0 bases from V and 1 base from J, with 15 bases between. This CDR3 contains 17 residues. The CDR3 spells CASSLALRGSGNTEAFF. The CDR3 bases are TGTGCCAGCAGCTTAGCGCTGCGGGGGTCGGGGAACACTGAAGCTTTCTTT. The full variable domain, with the rest looked up from reference TRBV7-8 and TRBJ1-1, is GAGVSQSPRYKVAKRGQDVALRCDPISGHVSLFWYQQALGQGPEFLTYFQNEAQLDKSGLPSDRFFAERPEGSVSTLKIQRTQQEDSAVYLCASSLALRGSGNTEAFFGQGTRLTVV.

The genes are TRBV18 and TRBJ2-3; D is perhaps TRBD2 (5 bases). Looked up from germline, CDR1 is KGHSH and CDR2 is LQKENI. The CDR3 runs to 14 residues. The V end was cut by 4 bases, the J end by 0 bases, with 8 bases between. CDR3 sequence (DNA): TGTGCCAGCTCACTGGGCGGGAGCACAGATACGCAGTATTTT. Residues: CASSLGGSTDTQYF.

This chain connects TRBV11-2 to TRBJ1-2; no reliable D call. Deletions cut 4 bases from V and 8 bases from J, with 17 bases between. Looked up from germline, CDR1 is SGHAT and CDR2 is FQNNGV. The CDR3 covers 14 residues. As DNA, the CDR3 is TGTGCCAGCAGCTCTCTCCAGGCACGCTCAGGCTACACCTTC. Its protein product is CASSSLQARSGYTF.

This clone was picked up a small number of times. This chain links TRBV10-3 with TRBJ1-1; D may be TRBD1 (5 bases). Germline values: CDR1 ENHRY, CDR2 SYGVKD. Deletions cut 10 bases from V and 3 bases from J, with 15 bases between. The CDR3 consists of 13 residues. This CDR3 reads CATQPDSDTEAFF. The CDR3 coding sequence is TGTGCCACCCAACCAGACAGTGACACTGAAGCTTTCTTT.

The rearrangement uses TRBV7-8 and TRBJ2-3; D may be TRBD1 (5 bases). V was cut by 1 base and J by 2 bases, with 13 bases left in between. This CDR3 spans 16 amino acids. Per germline, CDR1 SGHVS and CDR2 FQNEAQ. The CDR3: CASSLGWTTYTDTQYF. For the CDR3, the DNA is TGTGCCAGCAGCTTAGGTTGGACAACCTACACAGATACGCAGTATTTT.

The chain carries TRBV11-2 and TRBJ2-7, with TRBD2 matching 12 bases. Germline V gives CDR1 SGHAT, CDR2 FQNNGV. This CDR3 has 16 residues. V shed 5 bases and J 5 bases; nucleotides not matched to a gene: 10. CDR3 loop: CASSIWTSGNPHEQYF. The CDR3 DNA reads TGTGCCAGCAGCATCTGGACTAGCGGGAACCCCCACGAGCAGTACTTC. Using reference TRBV11-2 and TRBJ2-7 for the parts outside the CDR3, the full variable domain is EAGVAQSPRYKIIEKRQSVAFWCNPISGHATLYWYQQILGQGPKLLIQFQNNGVVDDSQLPKDRFSAERLKGVDSTLKIQPAKLEDSAVYLCASSIWTSGNPHEQYFGPGTRLTVT.

The chain combines TRBV29-1 with TRBJ2-1, with TRBD1 matching over 7 bases. Germline V gives CDR1 SQVTM, CDR2 ANQGSEA. This CDR3 region has 11 residues. V shed 4 bases, J shed 8 bases, and the junction held 2 bases outside the gene matches. As DNA, the CDR3 is TGCAGCGTTGGACAGGGAGATGAGCAGTTCTTC. Amino acid sequence: CSVGQGDEQFF.

The chain has TRBV28 and TRBJ1-4; D remains unclear. Germline values: CDR1 MDHEN, CDR2 SYDVKM. This CDR3 has 16 amino acids. Trimming shortened V by 6 bases and J by 3 bases, and 17 bases separated the two germline ends. This CDR3 is CASRAGGIVSNEKLFF. The DNA for the CDR3 is TGTGCCAGCAGGGCAGGTGGGATCGTTTCTAATGAAAAACTGTTTTTT.

The chain has TRBV4-1 and TRBJ2-7; 13 bases are a match to TRBD2. Germline CDR1 reads MGHRA; CDR2 reads YSYEKL. V lost 1 base and J lost 1; bases outside the gene matches: 7. CDR3 size: 18 residues. CDR3 in amino acids: CASSQAELAGGPSYEQYF. The CDR3 DNA sequence: TGCGCCAGCAGCCAAGCGGAACTAGCGGGAGGGCCTTCCTACGAGCAGTACTTC.

The chain carries TRBV14 and TRBJ1-6; D not resolved. With 1 base removed from V and 9 bases from J, the gap between germline ends came to 10 bases. Germline V gene lookup returns CDR1 SGHDN and CDR2 FVKESK. CDR3 length: 14 residues. The CDR3 loop is CASSQGREISPLHF. The DNA for the CDR3 is TGTGCCAGCAGCCAAGGTCGGGAGATTTCACCCCTCCACTTT.

This sequence joins TRBV4-2 and TRBJ2-1; 14 bases map to TRBD2. Germline loops: CDR1 LGHNA, CDR2 YNFKEQ. With 1 base clipped from V and 2 bases from J, the junction kept 4 bases outside the gene matches. This CDR3 comprises 18 residues. The CDR3 region has the DNA TGTGCCAGCAGCCAAGGGACTAGCGGGAGGTATACCTACAATGAGCAGTTCTTC. This sequence encodes CASSQGTSGRYTYNEQFF.

The chain has TRBV5-4 and TRBJ2-1, with TRBD2 matching 10 bases. Looked up from germline, CDR1 is SGHNT and CDR2 is YYREEE (reference sequence). After removal of 6 bases from V and 3 bases from J, the junction contained 12 bases not matched to a gene. This CDR3 is 17 amino acids long. In nucleotides, the CDR3 is TGTGCCAGCATCATGGGGGGGACTAGCGCCAACTACAATGAGCAGTTCTTC. As protein: CASIMGGTSANYNEQFF.

The rearrangement joins TRBV19 to TRBJ1-5; tentative D call: TRBD1 (5 bases). In germline, CDR1 is LNHDA, CDR2 SQIVND (reference sequence). The CDR3 totals 18 residues. V lost 5 bases and J lost 0, with 20 bases in between. In nucleotides, the CDR3 is TGTGCCAGTAGTGCGTCCCGGGACGAATTTTATAGCAATCAGCCCCAGCATTTT. Residues: CASSASRDEFYSNQPQHF.

As DNA, the CDR3 is TGTGCCAGCAGTTTGGCGAGCGGGAGTTACACCGGGGAGCTGTTTTTT. Encoded protein: CASSLASGSYTGELFF. This rearrangement joins TRBV27 to TRBJ2-2; 8 nucleotides match TRBD2. J lost 3 bases, V lost 3 bases, and 6 bases had no gene match. The CDR3 sequence is 16 residues long. Germline-derived CDR1 and CDR2 are MNHEY and SMNVEV (reference sequence).

The rearrangement joins TRBV2 to TRBJ2-7, with a possible D match to TRBD2 (5 bases). V was pared by 6 bases and J by 9 bases, with 18 bases between. CDR1 and CDR2 (germline): SNHLY, FYNNEI. The CDR3 is 13 amino acids. CDR3 bases: TGTGCCAGCAGCTTTTCCCCCCTAGGAGGGCAGTACTTC. Its translation: CASSFSPLGGQYF. Combining the CDR3 with reference TRBV2 and TRBJ2-7 gives the whole variable domain EPEVTQTPSHQVTQMGQEVILRCVPISNHLYFYWYRQILGQKVEFLVSFYNNEISEKSEIFDDQFSVERPDGSNFTLKIRSTKLEDSAMYFCASSFSPLGGQYFGPGTRLTVT.

The V call is TRBV4-2, the J call TRBJ1-4, with 9 nucleotides matching TRBD1. V lost 4 bases, J lost 6 bases, and 6 bases stayed unmatched. The CDR3 length is 15 residues. Per the germline V gene, CDR1 is LGHNA and CDR2 is YNFKEQ. The DNA for the CDR3 is TGTGCCAGCAGCCCTCGGACAGGGGAATATGAAAAACTGTTTTTT. Translated: CASSPRTGEYEKLFF.